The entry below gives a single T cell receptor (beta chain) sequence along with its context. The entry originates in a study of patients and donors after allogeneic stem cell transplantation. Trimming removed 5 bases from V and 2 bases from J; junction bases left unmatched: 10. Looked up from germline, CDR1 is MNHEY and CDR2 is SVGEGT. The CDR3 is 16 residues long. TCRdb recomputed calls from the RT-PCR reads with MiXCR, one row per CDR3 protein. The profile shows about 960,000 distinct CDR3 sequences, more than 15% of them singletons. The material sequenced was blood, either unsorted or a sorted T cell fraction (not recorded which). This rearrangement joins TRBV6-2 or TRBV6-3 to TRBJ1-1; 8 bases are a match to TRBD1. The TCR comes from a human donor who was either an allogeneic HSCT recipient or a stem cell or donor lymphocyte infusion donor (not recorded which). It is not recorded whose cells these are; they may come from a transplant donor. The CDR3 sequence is CASSNPTRGHNTEAFF. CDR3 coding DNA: TGTGCCAGCAGTAACCCCACCAGGGGGCACAACACTGAAGCTTTCTTT.